This T cell receptor (beta chain) was identified during a study of human T cells and chemical hapten exposure. The wider study: Subjects had 2% DPC placed on roughly 2 cm by roughly 2 cm of upper inner arm skin for sensitization. Affected patients, primarily female, had alopecia areata, totalis or universalis. Whole-study findings and limits: With regard to DPC sensitization, TCRs above 1 in 1000 frequency did not change.

This clonotype was found a few times. Its antigen is not identified. TCRdb re-derived calls from the RACE reads in MiXCR, one entry per CDR3 protein. The data hold roughly 34,000 distinct CDR3 sequences, with under 13% observed a single time. The time point is: pre-sensitization, week 0. Treatment specified: therapeutic diphenylcyclopropenone sensitization with weekly scalp DPC. Sequencing started from total RNA isolated from unfractionated whole blood. The V and J ends lost 0 bases and 6 bases respectively, with 11 bases between them. The germline gives CDR1 WSHSY, CDR2 SAAADI. This CDR3 region has 14 residues.

This sequence originates from a man aged 45-65 years with alopecia areata. Some clones in this sample may be carry-over from other donors' samples. Here the sequenced sample was whole blood, taken in connection with sensitization to the hapten diphenylcyclopropenone (DPC). J is TRBJ1-1 and V is TRBV10-2, with TRBD1 as a possible D gene (5 bases). CDR3 loop: CASSESGARAEAFF. CDR3 nucleotide sequence: TGCGCCAGCAGTGAGTCAGGGGCCAGGGCTGAAGCTTTCTTT.